Shown below are 19 T cell receptor beta chains from a single sample sequenced in a study of OX40 agonist ivuxolimab in advanced cancers. The table came from immunoSEQ multiplex PCR; TCRdb's copy has only in-frame clones and leaves some out. Of approximately 60,000 clones listed, approximately 84% are singletons. The sample was CD4+ or CD8+ T cells sorted from blood, taken in a trial of the OX40 agonist ivuxolimab. These receptors were obtained from an adult with an advanced solid tumor such as melanoma, head and neck, liver or kidney cancer.

J is TRBJ2-1 and V is TRBV10-2; D uncertain. CDR1 and CDR2 from the germline V gene are WSHSY and SAAADI. The V gene lost 3 bases and the J gene lost 6 bases, with 15 bases spanning the gap. This CDR3 contains 15 residues. The chain's CDR3 is CASSDTVVLSNEQFF. CDR3 bases: TGCGCCAGCAGTGATACGGTTGTCTTGAGCAATGAGCAGTTCTTC.

J is TRBJ2-7 and V is TRBV5-4, with 9 bases aligning to TRBD1. The V segment lost 4 bases and the J segment 6 bases; nucleotides outside the gene matches: 8. The length of the CDR3 is 14 residues. CDR1 is SGHNT, CDR2 YYREEE, per germline (reference sequence). The CDR3: CASSPGQGNREQYF. The CDR3 coding sequence is TGTGCCAGCAGCCCAGGACAGGGGAATCGCGAGCAGTACTTC.

The V and J genes are TRBV6-6 and TRBJ2-7, with D perhaps TRBD1 (5 bases). Germline CDR1 is MNHNY and CDR2 is SVGAGI (reference sequence). The CDR3 length is 15 residues. With 6 bases removed from V and 1 base from J, the gap between germline ends came to 16 bases. As DNA, the CDR3 is TGTGCCAGCAGGCCGGGCTGGGGCGAGTCCTACGAGCAGTACTTC. The encoded protein is CASRPGWGESYEQYF.

This clone was counted a few times. The chain is built from TRBV5-4 and TRBJ1-2; 7 bases line up with TRBD1. The J segment lost 5 bases and the V segment lost 3 bases, leaving 4 bases of the junction unmatched. CDR1 and CDR2 (germline): SGHNT, YYREEE (reference sequence). The CDR3 length is 13 residues. The CDR3 protein is CASSWTGGYGYTF. CDR3 DNA sequence: TGTGCCAGCAGCTGGACAGGAGGTTATGGCTACACCTTC.

This rearrangement joins TRBV2 to TRBJ2-7, with D possibly TRBD1 on 6 matching bases. With 2 bases removed from V and 6 bases from J, the gap between germline ends came to 11 bases. This CDR3 comprises 13 residues. CDR1 is SNHLY, CDR2 FYNNEI, per germline. This CDR3 reads CASSERKGGEQYF. The CDR3, as DNA: TGTGCCAGCAGTGAAAGAAAAGGGGGCGAGCAGTACTTC. Full variable domain (remainder filled in from reference TRBV2 and TRBJ2-7): EPEVTQTPSHQVTQMGQEVILRCVPISNHLYFYWYRQILGQKVEFLVSFYNNEISEKSEIFDDQFSVERPDGSNFTLKIRSTKLEDSAMYFCASSERKGGEQYFGPGTRLTVT.

The genes are TRBV7-6 and TRBJ2-5; D call uncertain. Germline-derived CDR1 and CDR2 are SGHVS and FNYEAQ. The length of the CDR3 is 14 residues. V lost 2 bases, J lost 5 bases, and 12 bases lay in between. The DNA for the CDR3 is TGTGCCAGCAGCTTAATCCCAGTGAGGGAGACCCAGTACTTC. It is translated as CASSLIPVRETQYF.

The chain combines TRBV6-5 with TRBJ1-4; D is uncertain. This CDR3 has 14 amino acids. Trimming left V 2 bases short and J 3 bases short, with 7 bases between. Germline-derived CDR1 and CDR2 are MNHEY and SVGAGI. CDR3 sequence reads: CASSYSGANEKLFF. CDR3 nucleotide sequence: TGTGCCAGCAGTTACAGCGGGGCTAATGAAAAACTGTTTTTT.

V and J are TRBV2 and TRBJ1-4; a possible D gene is TRBD1 (5 bases). Trimming pared 6 bases from V and 4 bases from J, leaving 15 bases between. Germline V CDR1 and CDR2: SNHLY, FYNNEI. This CDR3 is 15 amino acids long. The CDR3 DNA follows: TGTGCCAGCAGCCTAGACAGTTCACGTAATGAAAAACTGTTTTTT. Protein product: CASSLDSSRNEKLFF. The entire variable domain, with the rest obtained from reference TRBV2 and TRBJ1-4, is as follows: EPEVTQTPSHQVTQMGQEVILRCVPISNHLYFYWYRQILGQKVEFLVSFYNNEISEKSEIFDDQFSVERPDGSNFTLKIRSTKLEDSAMYFCASSLDSSRNEKLFFGSGTQLSVL.

This chain uses TRBV18 with TRBJ2-7, with 9 bases lining up with TRBD1. This CDR3 comprises 13 residues. Germline CDR1 KGHSH, CDR2 LQKENI. The V and J ends lost 8 bases and 5 bases, in that order; junction bases with no gene match: 7. The CDR3 DNA reads as TGTGCCAGCGAGGGGACAGGGATTCACGAGCAGTACTTC. Its translation is CASEGTGIHEQYF.

The chain combines TRBV5-4 with TRBJ1-2; 7 nucleotides agree with TRBD1. V gave up 0 bases and J gave up 7 bases; unmatched junction bases: 3. The CDR3 sequence is 13 residues long. CDR1 is SGHNT and CDR2 is YYREEE in the germline V gene (reference sequence). The CDR3 coding sequence is TGTGCCAGCAGCTTGGCAGGGGGAGGTGGCTACACCTTC. This sequence encodes CASSLAGGGGYTF.

The rearrangement uses TRBV6-9 and TRBJ2-2; no firm D call. Trimming took 4 bases from V and 2 from J, leaving 2 bases between them. Germline lookup yields CDR1 MNHGY and CDR2 SVAAGI. This CDR3 region has 12 residues. The CDR3 nucleotides are TGTGCCAGCAGTTTAAACACCGGGGAGCTGTTTTTT. This gives the protein CASSLNTGELFF.

The V call is TRBV7-9, the J call TRBJ1-4; D is unclear. Trimming left V 5 bases short and J 3 bases short, with 16 bases between. This CDR3 spans 16 amino acids. Germline assignment: CDR1 SEHNR and CDR2 FQNEAQ (reference sequence). This chain's CDR3 is CASSLGHVRSNEKLFF. DNA for the CDR3: TGTGCCAGCAGCCTCGGGCATGTCAGATCTAATGAAAAACTGTTTTTT.

This chain uses TRBV29-1 with TRBJ2-7; D gene ambiguous. Germline assignment: CDR1 SQVTM and CDR2 ANQGSEA. This CDR3 contains 15 residues. Trimming left V 7 bases short and J 0 bases short, with 19 bases between. CDR3 amino acids: CSAARSKGSSYEQYF. The DNA of the CDR3 is TGCAGCGCTGCCAGAAGTAAAGGTAGCTCCTACGAGCAGTACTTC.

The chain uses TRBV27 and TRBJ1-2; unclear D gene. The CDR3 extends over 13 amino acids. With 2 bases removed from V and 2 bases from J, the gap between germline ends came to 6 bases. Per the germline V gene, CDR1 is MNHEY and CDR2 is SMNVEV (reference sequence). In nucleotides, the CDR3 is TGTGCCAGCAGTTTAGACCCAAACTATGGCTACACCTTC. It codes for CASSLDPNYGYTF.

The rearrangement uses TRBV29-1 and TRBJ2-4; 8 nucleotides agree with TRBD2. V trimming: 7 bases; J trimming: 0 bases; junction bases outside the gene matches: 5. Germline V CDR1 and CDR2: SQVTM, ANQGSEA. CDR3 length equals 14 residues. This chain's CDR3 is CSATSGVAKNIQYF. The CDR3 DNA reads TGCAGCGCAACTAGCGGCGTAGCCAAAAACATTCAGTACTTC.

This clone was seen only once. Here the CDR3 reads CASSPRGGQAGHEAFF. The DNA for the CDR3 is TGTGCCAGCAGCCCTAGGGGAGGACAGGCTGGCCATGAAGCTTTCTTT. This sequence joins TRBV7-8 and TRBJ1-1, with 7 nucleotides matching TRBD1. V lost 5 bases, J lost 7 bases, and 16 bases stayed unmatched. CDR1 SGHVS and CDR2 FQNEAQ come from the germline V gene. This CDR3 is built from 16 residues.

This chain joins TRBV2 and TRBJ1-5; 8 positions agree with TRBD1. Germline CDR1 reads SNHLY; CDR2 reads FYNNEI. The CDR3 has 15 residues. V lost 6 bases and J lost 5; bases outside the gene matches: 9. Here the CDR3 DNA reads TGTGCCAGCAGGGCTGACAGGGGAAGTTATCAGCCCCAGCATTTT. As protein: CASRADRGSYQPQHF.

The chain has TRBV27 and TRBJ1-1, with 12 bases matching TRBD1. CDR3 length: 16 residues. Losses at the gene ends were 5 bases for V and 4 bases for J; bases not matched to a gene: 8. Germline CDR1 reads MNHEY; CDR2 reads SMNVEV (reference sequence). The CDR3, as DNA: TGTGCCAGCAGTCACCCTTCGGGACAGGGGGCCACTGAAGCTTTCTTT. Its translation is CASSHPSGQGATEAFF.

The chain has TRBV7-2 and TRBJ2-7; TRBD1 matches 9 bases. The CDR3 runs 15 residues. Losses at the gene ends were 2 bases for V and 2 bases for J; bases not matched to a gene: 4. Per germline, CDR1 SGHTA and CDR2 FQGNSA. CDR3 sequence (DNA): TGTGCCAGCAGCTTATTGGGGGACAGGGCCTACGAGCAGTACTTC. The encoded protein is CASSLLGDRAYEQYF.